The present entry profiles one T cell receptor beta chain with its context. Antigen: not known. Time point in this sample: week 23, last vaccination. Vaccination comprised doses that each held 300 ug of mutant IDH1 20-mer peptide, plus topical imiquimod. Diagnosis in the donors showed new WHO grade 3 or 4 astrocytomas that were IDH1-mutant and ATRX-lost. The data originate from a study of a mutant IDH1 vaccine in newly diagnosed glioma. Study as a whole: There were approximately 62% males and around 40% females among treated patients, whose mean age was approximately 41 years. Study observations and caveats: Induction of immune responses by the vaccine occurred in 85% to 95% of patients. Whatever changes occurred in top peripheral T cell clonotypes seemed unrelated to pseudoprogression.

V was clipped by 6 bases and J by 0 bases, with 9 bases between them. Germline V gene sequence: CDR1 MDHEN, CDR2 SYDVKM. The CDR3 totals 13 residues. Only in-frame clones appear in the TCRdb table, and some are missing; sequencing was by immunoSEQ multiplex PCR. The sample comprises 35,000 to 55,000 clones, 65% to 85% of which are singletons, and roughly 2.4% rests with the top ten. Sample: PBMCs, taken from a glioma patient whose treatment included an IDH1 peptide vaccine. The rearrangement uses TRBV28 and TRBJ2-7; D not certain. This clonotype was obtained from a woman between 18 and 30 years old with glioma. Some clones in this sample may be carry-over from other donors' samples. CDR3 residues: CASSPPSSYEQYF. The CDR3 nucleotides read TGTGCCAGCAGCCCCCCCTCCTCCTACGAGCAGTACTTC.